Listed below are T cell receptor beta chains from one sample, sequenced in a study of blood T cell repertoires in COVID-19. This table comes from immunoSEQ multiplex PCR, and its TCRdb copy is limited to in-frame clones, with some not included. The table includes approximately 60,000 clones, around 90% detected once. Source material: peripheral blood. These TCRs come from a woman aged 80 or over with COVID-19, enrolled during active disease. CDR3s include the opening cysteine and the closing phenylalanine or tryptophan. The D gene is left open where the match is weak. Rows may omit the clone size; those that give it use once, few, many or a size class.

clone_size	d_call	j_call	v_call	cdr3_aa	cdr3_nt
once	NA	TRBJ2-7	TRBV7-2	CASSLASDSGYEQYF	TGTGCCAGCAGCTTAGCTTCCGACTCGGGCTACGAGCAGTACTTC
NA	NA	TRBJ2-7	TRBV6-6	CASTSRGEQYF	TGTGCCAGCACCTCCCGGGGCGAGCAGTACTTC
few	NA	TRBJ2-5	TRBV18	CASSPLGETQYF	TGTGCCAGCTCACCACTTGGCGAGACCCAGTACTTC
NA	NA	TRBJ2-3	TRBV7-2	CASSPEGGRDTDTQYF	TGTGCCAGCAGCCCAGAGGGGGGGCGGGACACAGATACGCAGTATTTT
NA	NA	TRBJ1-6	TRBV10-3	CAITEVDNSPLHF	TGTGCCATCACGGAGGTGGATAATTCACCCCTCCACTTT
NA	TRBD1	TRBJ1-2	TRBV6-5	CASSYSGRGLLGYTF	TGTGCCAGCAGTTACTCAGGCAGGGGGCTGCTGGGCTACACCTTC
NA	TRBD1	TRBJ1-2	TRBV10-3	CAISENPGGENGYTF	TGTGCCATCAGTGAGAATCCAGGGGGCGAAAATGGCTACACCTTC
NA	NA	TRBJ1-1	TRBV11-2	CASSFQGIEAFF	TGTGCCAGCAGCTTCCAGGGGATTGAAGCTTTCTTT
once	TRBD1	TRBJ1-3	TRBV7-9	CASSTDRGSGNTIYF	TGTGCCAGCAGCACCGACAGGGGCTCTGGAAACACCATATATTTT
NA	NA	TRBJ2-5	TRBV5-6	CASSLDSSEETQYF	TGTGCCAGCAGCCTGGACTCCTCCGAAGAGACCCAGTACTTC
NA	TRBD1	TRBJ1-6	TRBV19	CASSITGESPLHF	TGTGCCAGTAGTATCACAGGGGAGTCACCCCTCCACTTT
NA	TRBD1	TRBJ2-5	TRBV5-6	CASSYSLVRQGAGETQYF	TGTGCCAGCAGCTACTCTCTTGTAAGACAGGGGGCAGGGGAGACCCAGTACTTC
once	NA	TRBJ1-4	TRBV5-1	CASSPPGTNEKLFF	TGCGCCAGCAGCCCACCGGGGACTAATGAAAAACTGTTTTTT
NA	NA	TRBJ1-1	TRBV19	CASSRWQGSNTEAFF	TGTGCCAGTAGTAGGTGGCAGGGGTCGAACACTGAAGCTTTCTTT
medium-sized	TRBD1	TRBJ2-2	TRBV5-1	CASSSSGQGAGTGELFF	TGCGCCAGCAGCTCTTCGGGACAGGGGGCTGGGACCGGGGAGCTGTTTTTT
NA	NA	TRBJ1-5	TRBV6-2/TRBV6-3	CASSYWPRGLGGQPQHF	TGTGCCAGCAGTTACTGGCCAAGGGGGTTGGGCGGTCAGCCCCAGCATTTT
NA	TRBD1	TRBJ1-1	TRBV5-1	CASSLQGEFTEAFF	TGCGCCAGCAGCTTGCAGGGGGAATTCACTGAAGCTTTCTTT
NA	NA	TRBJ2-6	TRBV2	CASSEARGLSGANVLTF	TGTGCCAGCAGTGAAGCGCGAGGCCTCTCTGGGGCCAACGTCCTGACTTTC
NA	NA	TRBJ1-1	TRBV5-4	CASSWVGGTDTEAFF	TGTGCCAGCAGCTGGGTGGGGGGGACCGACACTGAAGCTTTCTTT
NA	NA	TRBJ1-2	TRBV19	CASSTPGQSYGYTF	TGTGCCAGTAGTACCCCCGGACAGTCCTATGGCTACACCTTC
NA	NA	TRBJ2-6	TRBV6-5	CASNPGSGANVLTF	TGTGCCAGCAATCCCGGCTCTGGGGCCAACGTCCTGACTTTC
NA	TRBD2	TRBJ2-1	TRBV12-5	CASSNSGGAYNEQFF	TGTGCTAGCTCAAATAGCGGGGGTGCCTACAATGAGCAGTTCTTC
NA	NA	TRBJ1-1	TRBV7-2	CASSRDWTNTEAFF	TGTGCCAGCAGCAGGGACTGGACGAACACTGAAGCTTTCTTT
NA	TRBD2	TRBJ2-4	TRBV29-1	CSVRTSGGFRNIQYF	TGCAGCGTAAGGACTAGCGGGGGGTTTCGGAACATTCAGTACTTC
NA	TRBD2	TRBJ2-7	TRBV10-2	CASSARGGNEQYF	TGCGCCAGCAGTGCCCGCGGGGGGAACGAGCAGTACTTC
NA	NA	TRBJ2-3	TRBV15	CATSRDQGVSTDTQYF	TGTGCCACCAGCAGAGATCAAGGGGTGAGCACAGATACGCAGTATTTT
NA	NA	TRBJ1-2	TRBV10-2	CASTGGYGYTF	TGCGCCAGCACCGGGGGTTATGGCTACACCTTC
NA	TRBD1	TRBJ2-3	TRBV5-1	CASSLKGGQGTDTQYF	TGCGCCAGCAGCTTGAAGGGGGGACAGGGCACAGATACGCAGTATTTT
NA	TRBD1	TRBJ1-2	TRBV3-1/TRBV3-2	CASSQGTGRHYGYTF	TGTGCCAGCAGCCAAGGGACAGGGAGACACTATGGCTACACCTTC
once	NA	TRBJ1-1	TRBV19	CASSSGGGLRTEAFF	TGTGCCAGTAGTTCCGGGGGGGGGTTACGCACTGAAGCTTTCTTT
NA	TRBD2	TRBJ2-1	TRBV5-1	CASSLTSDSYNEQFF	TGCGCCAGCAGCCTAACTAGCGACTCCTACAATGAGCAGTTCTTC
NA	NA	TRBJ2-7	TRBV2	CASSPGGRGHHEQYF	TGTGCCAGCAGCCCGGGGGGCAGGGGGCATCACGAGCAGTACTTC